This T cell receptor beta chain was identified in a study of cytotoxic CD8 clonotypes in ibrutinib-treated CLL. Trimming cost V 3 bases and J 2 bases, with 9 bases left between them. From germline, CDR1 is SGDLS and CDR2 YYNGEE. The CDR3 consists of 14 residues. The repertoire was sequenced with immunoSEQ multiplex PCR; TCRdb's copy has only in-frame clones and lacks some. The table has about 140,000 clones, more than 70% seen once. This clonotype was obtained from a human donor with chronic lymphocytic leukemia. The starting material was PBMCs, obtained after 36 months of ibrutinib treatment. The chain combines TRBV9 with TRBJ2-4; D is perhaps TRBD2 (6 bases). The CDR3: CASSERASKNIQYF. As DNA, the CDR3 is TGTGCCAGCAGCGAGCGGGCCTCCAAAAACATTCAGTACTTC.